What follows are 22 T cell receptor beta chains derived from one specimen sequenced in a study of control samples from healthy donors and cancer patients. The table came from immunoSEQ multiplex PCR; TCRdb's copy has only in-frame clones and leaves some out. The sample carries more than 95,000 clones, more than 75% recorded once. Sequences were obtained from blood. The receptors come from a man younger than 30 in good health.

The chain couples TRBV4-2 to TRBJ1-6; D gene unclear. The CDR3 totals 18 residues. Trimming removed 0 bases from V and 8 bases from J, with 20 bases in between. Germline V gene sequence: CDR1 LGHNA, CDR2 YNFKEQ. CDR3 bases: TGTGCCAGCAGCCAAGAAGTGGCGGGGTTGGGGAGTGATTCACCCCTCCACTTT. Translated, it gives CASSQEVAGLGSDSPLHF.

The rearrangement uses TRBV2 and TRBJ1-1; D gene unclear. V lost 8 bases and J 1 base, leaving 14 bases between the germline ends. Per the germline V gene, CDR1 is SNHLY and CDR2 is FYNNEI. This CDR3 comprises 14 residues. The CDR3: CASEMDGPNTEAFF. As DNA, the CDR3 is TGTGCCAGCGAGATGGACGGACCGAACACTGAAGCTTTCTTT.

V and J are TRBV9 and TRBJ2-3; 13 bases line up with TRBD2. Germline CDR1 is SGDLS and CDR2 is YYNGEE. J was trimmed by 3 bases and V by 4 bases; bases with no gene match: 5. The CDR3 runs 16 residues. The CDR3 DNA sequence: TGTGCCAGCAGCCCTGGGACTAGCGGGATGACAGATACGCAGTATTTT. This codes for CASSPGTSGMTDTQYF. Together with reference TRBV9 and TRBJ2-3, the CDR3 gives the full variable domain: DSGVTQTPKHLITATGQRVTLRCSPRSGDLSVYWYQQSLDQGLQFLIQYYNGEERAKGNILERFSAQQFPDLHSELNLSSLELGDSALYFCASSPGTSGMTDTQYFGPGTRLTVL.

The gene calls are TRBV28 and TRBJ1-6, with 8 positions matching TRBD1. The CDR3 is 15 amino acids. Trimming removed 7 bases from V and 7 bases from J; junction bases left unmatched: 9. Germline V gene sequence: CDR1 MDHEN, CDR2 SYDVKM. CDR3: CASTETGVENSPLHF. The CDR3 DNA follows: TGTGCCAGCACTGAGACAGGGGTCGAAAATTCACCCCTCCACTTT.

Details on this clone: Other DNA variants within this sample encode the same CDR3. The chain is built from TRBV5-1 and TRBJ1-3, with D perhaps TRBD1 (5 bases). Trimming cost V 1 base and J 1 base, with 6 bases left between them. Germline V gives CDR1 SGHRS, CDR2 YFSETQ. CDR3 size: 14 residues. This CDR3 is CASSLRGSGNTIYF. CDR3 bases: TGCGCCAGCAGCTTGAGGGGATCTGGAAACACCATATATTTT.

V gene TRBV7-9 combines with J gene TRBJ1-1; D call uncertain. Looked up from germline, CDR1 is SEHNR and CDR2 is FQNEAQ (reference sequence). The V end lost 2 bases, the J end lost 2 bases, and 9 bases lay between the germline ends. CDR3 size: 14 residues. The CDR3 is CASSLSAANTEAFF. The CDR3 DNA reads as TGTGCCAGCAGCTTAAGTGCAGCAAACACTGAAGCTTTCTTT.

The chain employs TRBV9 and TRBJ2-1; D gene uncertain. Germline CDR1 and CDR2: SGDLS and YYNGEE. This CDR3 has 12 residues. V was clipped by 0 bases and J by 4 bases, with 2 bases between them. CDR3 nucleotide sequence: TGTGCCAGCAGCGTAGGGTACAATGAGCAGTTCTTC. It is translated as CASSVGYNEQFF. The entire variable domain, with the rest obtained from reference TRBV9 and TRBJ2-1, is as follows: DSGVTQTPKHLITATGQRVTLRCSPRSGDLSVYWYQQSLDQGLQFLIQYYNGEERAKGNILERFSAQQFPDLHSELNLSSLELGDSALYFCASSVGYNEQFFGPGTRLTVL.

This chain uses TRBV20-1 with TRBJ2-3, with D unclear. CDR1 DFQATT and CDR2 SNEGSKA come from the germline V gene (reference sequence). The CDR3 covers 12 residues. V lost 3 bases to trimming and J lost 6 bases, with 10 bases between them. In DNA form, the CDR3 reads TGCAGTGCTAGTGAAGCATGGGATACGCAGTATTTT. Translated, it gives CSASEAWDTQYF.

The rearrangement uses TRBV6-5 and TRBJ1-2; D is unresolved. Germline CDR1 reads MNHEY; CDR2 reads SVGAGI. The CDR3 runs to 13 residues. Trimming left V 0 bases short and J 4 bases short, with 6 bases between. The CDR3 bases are TGTGCCAGCAGTTACTCTCCTCTCTATGGCTACACCTTC. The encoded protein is CASSYSPLYGYTF.

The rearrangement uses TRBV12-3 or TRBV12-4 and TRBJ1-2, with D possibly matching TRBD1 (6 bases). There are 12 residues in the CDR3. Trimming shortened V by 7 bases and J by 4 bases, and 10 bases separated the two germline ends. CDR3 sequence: CASTIQGYGYTF. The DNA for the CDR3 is TGTGCCAGCACTATACAGGGCTATGGCTACACCTTC.

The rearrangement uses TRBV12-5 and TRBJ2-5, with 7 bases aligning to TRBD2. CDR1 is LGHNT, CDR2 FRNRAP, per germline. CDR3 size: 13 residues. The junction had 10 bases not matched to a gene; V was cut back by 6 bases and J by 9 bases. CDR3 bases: TGTGCTAGTGGCCGGGGGGACGGTGTGCCCCAGTACTTC. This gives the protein CASGRGDGVPQYF.

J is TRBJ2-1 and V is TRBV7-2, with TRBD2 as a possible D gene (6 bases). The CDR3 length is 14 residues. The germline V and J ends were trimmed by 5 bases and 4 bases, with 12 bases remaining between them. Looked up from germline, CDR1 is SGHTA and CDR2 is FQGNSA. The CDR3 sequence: CASSLSSAYNEQFF. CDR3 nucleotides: TGTGCCAGCAGCCTCTCTAGCGCGTACAATGAGCAGTTCTTC.

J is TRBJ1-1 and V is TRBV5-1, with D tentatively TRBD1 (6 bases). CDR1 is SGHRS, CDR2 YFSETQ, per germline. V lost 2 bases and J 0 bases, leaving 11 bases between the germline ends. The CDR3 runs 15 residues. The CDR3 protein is CASSFRQALNTEAFF. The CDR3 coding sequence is TGCGCCAGCAGCTTCCGACAGGCCTTGAACACTGAAGCTTTCTTT.

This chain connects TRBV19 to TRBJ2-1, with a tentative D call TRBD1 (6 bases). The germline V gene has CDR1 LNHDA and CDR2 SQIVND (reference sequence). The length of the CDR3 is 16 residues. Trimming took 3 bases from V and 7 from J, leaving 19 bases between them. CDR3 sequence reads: CASSITGTRGWNEQFF. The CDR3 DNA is TGTGCCAGTAGTATTACCGGGACAAGGGGTTGGAATGAGCAGTTCTTC.

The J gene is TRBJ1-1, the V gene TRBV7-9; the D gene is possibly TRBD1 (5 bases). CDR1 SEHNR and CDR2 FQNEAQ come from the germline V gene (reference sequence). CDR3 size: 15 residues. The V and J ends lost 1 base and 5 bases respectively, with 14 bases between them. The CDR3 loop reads CASSLEGQGGTEAFF. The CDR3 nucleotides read TGTGCCAGCAGCTTAGAGGGGCAGGGTGGGACTGAAGCTTTCTTT.

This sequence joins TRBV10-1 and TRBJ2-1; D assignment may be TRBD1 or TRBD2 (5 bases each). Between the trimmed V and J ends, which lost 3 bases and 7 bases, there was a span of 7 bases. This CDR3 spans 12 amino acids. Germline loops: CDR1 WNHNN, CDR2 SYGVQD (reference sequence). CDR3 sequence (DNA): TGCGCCAGCAGTGATGAGGGGAATGAGCAGTTCTTC. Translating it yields CASSDEGNEQFF.

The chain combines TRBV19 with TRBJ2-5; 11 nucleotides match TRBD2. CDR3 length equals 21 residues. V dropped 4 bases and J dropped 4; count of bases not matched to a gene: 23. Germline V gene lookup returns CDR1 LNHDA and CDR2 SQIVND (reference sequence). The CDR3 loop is CASSTETELIAGGLSGETQYF. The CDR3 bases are TGTGCCAGTAGTACCGAAACCGAATTAATAGCGGGAGGGCTCTCCGGAGAGACCCAGTACTTC.

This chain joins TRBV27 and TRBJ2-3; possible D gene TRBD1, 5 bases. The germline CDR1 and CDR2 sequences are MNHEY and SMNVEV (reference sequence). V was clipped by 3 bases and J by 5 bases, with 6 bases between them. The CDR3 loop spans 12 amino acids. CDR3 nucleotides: TGTGCCAGCAGTTTTAGGGGAGATACGCAGTATTTT. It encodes CASSFRGDTQYF.

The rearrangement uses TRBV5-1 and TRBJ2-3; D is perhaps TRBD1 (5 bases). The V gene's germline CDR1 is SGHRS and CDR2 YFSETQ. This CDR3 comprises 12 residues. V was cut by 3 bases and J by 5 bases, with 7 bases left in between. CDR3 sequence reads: CASSYTGDTQYF. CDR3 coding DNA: TGCGCCAGCAGCTATACAGGAGATACGCAGTATTTT.

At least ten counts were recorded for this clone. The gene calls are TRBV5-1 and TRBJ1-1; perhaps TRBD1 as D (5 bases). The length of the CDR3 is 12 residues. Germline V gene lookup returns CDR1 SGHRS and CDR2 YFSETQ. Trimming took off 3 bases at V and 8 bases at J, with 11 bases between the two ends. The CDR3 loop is CASSSRTKEAFF. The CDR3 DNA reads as TGCGCCAGCAGCTCCCGGACAAAAGAAGCTTTCTTT.

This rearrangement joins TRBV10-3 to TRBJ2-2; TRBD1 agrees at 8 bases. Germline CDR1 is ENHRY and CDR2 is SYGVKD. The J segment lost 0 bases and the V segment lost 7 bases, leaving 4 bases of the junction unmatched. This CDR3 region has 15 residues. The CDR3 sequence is CAIMPGQANTGELFF. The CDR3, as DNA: TGTGCCATCATGCCGGGACAGGCGAACACCGGGGAGCTGTTTTTT.

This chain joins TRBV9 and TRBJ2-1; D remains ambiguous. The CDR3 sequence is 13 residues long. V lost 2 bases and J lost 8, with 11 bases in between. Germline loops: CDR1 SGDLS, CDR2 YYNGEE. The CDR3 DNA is TGTGCCAGCAGCGTCCCCGGCATCGATGAGCAGTTCTTC. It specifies CASSVPGIDEQFF.